What follows are 16 T cell receptor beta chains derived from one specimen sequenced in a study of CD8+CD57+ T cells in acquired aplastic anemia. TCR beta VDJ and CDR3 profiling used genomic DNA as template. TCRdb reanalysed the reads using MiXCR and keeps one entry per CDR3 protein. This table has some 240,000 distinct CDR3 sequences, roughly 35% appearing once. Sequencing was carried out using sorted CD4+, CD8+, or CD8+CD57+ T cells (not recorded which) from PBMCs. These receptors all stem from a human donor in good health, serving as a control.

The sample holds many counts of this clonotype. The chain recombines TRBV5-1 with TRBJ2-3, with no clear D. The CDR3 is 13 amino acids. Germline V gives CDR1 SGHRS, CDR2 YFSETQ. V lost 2 bases to trimming and J lost 9 bases, with 13 bases between them. DNA for the CDR3: TGCGCCAGCAGCTTAGACGGTTTAGGGACGCAGTATTTT. The encoded protein is CASSLDGLGTQYF. The full variable domain, rest sourced from reference TRBV5-1 and TRBJ2-3, is KAGVTQTPRYLIKTRGQQVTLSCSPISGHRSVSWYQQTPGQGLQFLFEYFSETQRNKGNFPGRFSGRQFSNSRSEMNVSTLELGDSALYLCASSLDGLGTQYFGPGTRLTVL.

The chain joins TRBV18 to TRBJ1-5; weak D call: TRBD1 (5 bases). The CDR3 is made up of 13 amino acids. Trimming shortened V by 5 bases and J by 2 bases, and 7 bases separated the two germline ends. CDR1 KGHSH and CDR2 LQKENI come from the germline V gene. CDR3 amino acids: CASSGDGNQPQHF. The CDR3 DNA reads as TGTGCCAGCTCAGGGGACGGCAATCAGCCCCAGCATTTT. Based on the CDR3 plus reference TRBV18 and TRBJ1-5, the full variable domain is NAGVMQNPRHLVRRRGQEARLRCSPMKGHSHVYWYRQLPEEGLKFMVYLQKENIIDESGMPKERFSAEFPKEGPSILRIQQVVRGDSAAYFCASSGDGNQPQHFGDGTRLSIL.

With respect to this clonotype: A much larger clone is a single base away; this may be a read error. This rearrangement joins TRBV5-1 to TRBJ1-1, with 7 bases aligning to TRBD1. Germline CDR1 SGHRS, CDR2 YFSETQ. J was trimmed by 4 bases and V by 3 bases; bases with no gene match: 6. This CDR3 region has 14 residues. Here the CDR3 DNA reads TGCGCCAGCAGCTGGGGACAGCATCGCACTGAAGCTTTCTTT. As protein: CASSWGQHRTEAFF.

The CDR3 sequence: CSARRAPGSYGYTF. Here the CDR3 DNA reads TGCAGTGCTAGAAGGGCCCCGGGTTCCTATGGCTACACCTTC. The V gene is TRBV20-1, the J gene TRBJ1-2; no clear D gene. V was trimmed by 2 bases and J by 4 bases, leaving 14 bases between them. Per germline, CDR1 DFQATT and CDR2 SNEGSKA (reference sequence). The CDR3 sequence is 14 residues long.

This clonotype was detected many times. The chain uses TRBV7-2 and TRBJ2-1; TRBD1 agrees at 7 bases. Germline-derived CDR1 and CDR2 are SGHTA and FQGNSA. V trimming: 1 base; J trimming: 3 bases; junction bases outside the gene matches: 9. The CDR3 is made up of 17 amino acids. In nucleotides, the CDR3 is TGTGCCAGCAGCTTAGGTACCGGGACAGCGCTCTACAATGAGCAGTTCTTC. It yields the protein CASSLGTGTALYNEQFF. Together with reference TRBV7-2 and TRBJ2-1, the CDR3 gives the full variable domain: GAGVSQSPSNKVTEKGKDVELRCDPISGHTALYWYRQSLGQGLEFLIYFQGNSAPDKSGLPSDRFSAERTGGSVSTLTIQRTQQEDSAVYLCASSLGTGTALYNEQFFGPGTRLTVL.

This clonotype was recorded a few times. V is TRBV19 and J is TRBJ1-5, with D perhaps TRBD1 (5 bases). CDR3 length: 15 amino acids. Germline loops: CDR1 LNHDA, CDR2 SQIVND (reference sequence). V gave up 2 bases and J gave up 9 bases, with 17 bases separating them. The CDR3 DNA follows: TGTGCCAGTAGTATACGTGGCAGGGAGGACGGGCCCCAGCATTTT. The encoded protein is CASSIRGREDGPQHF. Drawing the rest from reference TRBV19 and TRBJ1-5, the complete variable domain is DGGITQSPKYLFRKEGQNVTLSCEQNLNHDAMYWYRQDPGQGLRLIYYSQIVNDFQKGDIAEGYSVSREKKESFPLTVTSAQKNPTAFYLCASSIRGREDGPQHFGDGTRLSIL.

The sample holds a few counts of this clonotype. The genes are TRBV14 and TRBJ2-1, with a weak D call TRBD2 (6 bases). CDR1 is SGHDN and CDR2 is FVKESK in the germline V gene. CDR3 length: 15 residues. Trimming pared 6 bases from V and 4 bases from J, leaving 16 bases between. CDR3 protein: CASSRGLPSYNEQFF. As DNA, the CDR3 is TGTGCCAGCAGTCGAGGACTACCCTCTTACAATGAGCAGTTCTTC.

About this clonotype: This may come from a read error, since a much larger clone is one base off. The CDR3 nucleotides read TGTGCCAGCGGCCGACCGGGCCCCAATGAGCAGTTCTTC. This sequence encodes CASGRPGPNEQFF. The chain couples TRBV7-3 to TRBJ2-1; D remains ambiguous. This CDR3 is built from 13 residues. CDR1 is SGHTA and CDR2 is FQGTGA in the germline V gene. The V end was cut by 8 bases, the J end by 6 bases, with 14 bases between.

This clonotype was seen many times. The chain carries TRBV3-1 and TRBJ1-6; D remains ambiguous. Germline V gene data show CDR1 as LGHDT and CDR2 as YNNKEL (reference sequence). Trimming stripped 0 bases from V and 12 bases from J, with 6 bases between. The CDR3 sequence is 12 residues long. The CDR3 DNA reads as TGTGCCAGCAGCCAAGATTGGGGACCCCTCCACTTT. The encoded protein is CASSQDWGPLHF.

About this clonotype: Its ends do not fully match the called genes, so a read error is possible. The chain recombines TRBV2 with TRBJ1-5; 9 bases fit TRBD1. CDR1 is SNHLY, CDR2 FYNNEI, per germline. CDR3 size: 13 residues. CDR3 in amino acids: CASRYRTGVPQHF. The CDR3 bases are TGTGCCAGCCGGTACCGGACAGGGGTCCCCCAACATTTT.

Many counts were recorded for this clonotype. The rearrangement joins TRBV29-1 to TRBJ1-1; possible D gene TRBD1, 5 bases. Trimming removed 7 bases at V and 4 bases at J, with 13 bases between. CDR1 and CDR2 from the germline V gene are SQVTM and ANQGSEA. There are 12 residues in the CDR3. The CDR3 nucleotides are TGCAGCGCCCCGACGGGGGGCACTGAAGCTTTCTTT. Translating it yields CSAPTGGTEAFF. The whole variable domain, remainder taken from reference TRBV29-1 and TRBJ1-1, is SAVISQKPSRDICQRGTSLTIQCQVDSQVTMMFWYRQQPGQSLTLIATANQGSEATYESGFVIDKFPISRPNLTFSTLTVSNMSPEDSSIYLCSAPTGGTEAFFGQGTRLTVV.

The chain employs TRBV19 and TRBJ2-3; 7 bases are shared with TRBD2. J lost 2 bases, V lost 5 bases, and 25 bases had no gene match. The germline gives CDR1 LNHDA, CDR2 SQIVND (reference sequence). This CDR3 has 21 amino acids. The CDR3 region has the DNA TGTGCCAGTAGTGTATCCCCGTGGTTGTCCGGGTCTAGCGGTTACACAGATACGCAGTATTTT. Its protein product is CASSVSPWLSGSSGYTDTQYF.

This clonotype appeared many times. This chain connects TRBV7-6 to TRBJ1-1, with a tentative D call TRBD1 (5 bases). Germline CDR1 is SGHVS and CDR2 is FNYEAQ. Trimming left V 3 bases short and J 5 bases short, with 16 bases between. This CDR3 is 15 amino acids long. CDR3 sequence reads: CASSLRRDWVTEAFF. The CDR3 coding sequence is TGTGCCAGCAGCTTGCGCAGGGACTGGGTGACTGAAGCTTTCTTT.

The rearrangement links TRBV11-1 to TRBJ2-5; 7 positions match TRBD2. V dropped 5 bases and J dropped 0; count of bases not matched to a gene: 21. This CDR3 is 20 amino acids long. Germline lookup yields CDR1 SGHAT and CDR2 FQDESV (reference sequence). CDR3 in DNA: TGTGCCAGCAGCCTAGGACTAGTGGTTTGGTACACTCTGTACCAAGAGACCCAGTACTTC. As protein: CASSLGLVVWYTLYQETQYF.

This clonotype occurred a few times. This chain connects TRBV7-8 to TRBJ1-5, with TRBD1 matching over 7 bases. Per germline, CDR1 SGHVS and CDR2 FQNEAQ. This CDR3 is 16 amino acids long. The trim removed 1 base at V and 2 bases at J, leaving 5 bases unmatched. DNA for the CDR3: TGTGCCAGCAGCTTAGTAAAAACAGGGGGCAATCAGCCCCAGCATTTT. Its translation: CASSLVKTGGNQPQHF.

This clonotype was observed at least ten times. This sequence joins TRBV9 and TRBJ1-2; the D is unclear. Germline V gene sequence: CDR1 SGDLS, CDR2 YYNGEE. V shed 6 bases and J shed 0 bases, with 15 bases lying between them. CDR3 size: 15 residues. The CDR3 nucleotides are TGTGCCAGCACCCCACGGGGTACGGCTAACTATGGCTACACCTTC. Translating it yields CASTPRGTANYGYTF.